The 13 T cell receptor beta chains below were found in one sample sequenced in a study of shared T cell receptors in the human thymus. Method: immunoSEQ multiplex PCR; TCRdb's copy keeps in-frame clones and lacks some. This table has some 660,000 clones, around 87% appearing once. The same data also contributed to another study, on human thymus T cells.

The sample was thymocytes. These receptor sequences come from a boy less than two years old with a congenital heart defect.

The rearrangement links TRBV11-2 to TRBJ2-3; tentative D call: TRBD1 (5 bases). The germline V gene has CDR1 SGHAT and CDR2 FQNNGV. This CDR3 contains 12 residues. V shed 5 bases and J shed 6 bases, with 9 bases lying between them. The chain's CDR3 is CASSGAPDTQYF. In DNA form, the CDR3 reads TGTGCCAGCAGCGGGGCTCCGGATACGCAGTATTTT.

The V gene is TRBV6-5, the J gene TRBJ2-1, with 9 nucleotides matching TRBD1. The germline CDR1 and CDR2 sequences are MNHEY and SVGAGI. This CDR3 region has 15 residues. V trimming: 7 bases; J trimming: 7 bases; junction bases outside the gene matches: 11. CDR3 region: CASTHPSDRGNEQFF. The DNA of the CDR3 is TGTGCCAGCACCCACCCATCGGACAGGGGAAATGAGCAGTTCTTC.

V is TRBV15 and J is TRBJ1-2; no definite D call. Deletions cut 0 bases from V and 8 bases from J, with 10 bases between. This CDR3 is 13 amino acids long. Germline lookup yields CDR1 LNHNV and CDR2 YYDKDF (reference sequence). CDR3: CATSRDLGGGYTF. CDR3 DNA sequence: TGTGCCACCAGCAGAGATCTAGGTGGCGGCTACACCTTC.

The chain links TRBV7-2 to TRBJ2-7; 7 nucleotides match TRBD2. Germline loops: CDR1 SGHTA, CDR2 FQGNSA. Unmatched junction bases numbered 6, after V lost 1 base and J lost 3 bases. The CDR3 extends over 15 amino acids. CDR3 DNA: TGTGCCAGCAGCTTAGGGGGCGGGAGTATCTACGAGCAGTACTTC. It translates to CASSLGGGSIYEQYF.

The chain joins TRBV7-2 to TRBJ2-1, with 11 bases lining up with TRBD2. The CDR3 runs 16 residues. After removal of 5 bases from V and 9 bases from J, the junction contained 12 bases not matched to a gene. Germline V gene sequence: CDR1 SGHTA, CDR2 FQGNSA. The CDR3 DNA sequence: TGTGCCAGCAGCGCGCTTAGCGGGAGGGCCCGCAGTGAGCAGTTCTTC. This translates into CASSALSGRARSEQFF.

The gene calls are TRBV19 and TRBJ1-5; 7 nucleotides agree with TRBD1. The V segment lost 5 bases and the J segment 4 bases; nucleotides outside the gene matches: 8. This CDR3 has 15 residues. Germline V gene data show CDR1 as LNHDA and CDR2 as SQIVND (reference sequence). CDR3 DNA sequence: TGTGCCAGTAGTGACTGGGACAGCCCTAATCAGCCCCAGCATTTT. It is translated as CASSDWDSPNQPQHF.

CDR3 DNA sequence: TGTGCCAGCAGTTTGCGGTATTTAGCCAAAAACATTCAGTACTTC. It yields the protein CASSLRYLAKNIQYF. This chain links TRBV28 with TRBJ2-4; no clear D gene. The CDR3 consists of 15 residues. Trimming removed 3 bases at V and 0 bases at J, with 9 bases between. Per the germline V gene, CDR1 is MDHEN and CDR2 is SYDVKM.

The V gene is TRBV13, the J gene TRBJ1-6, with D perhaps TRBD1 (5 bases). Trimming removed 7 bases at V and 6 bases at J, with 19 bases between. Germline CDR1 and CDR2: PRHDT and FYEKMQ (reference sequence). The CDR3 spans 16 residues. The CDR3 bases are TGTGCCAGCAATTCCGACGGGGGGTTGCCTAATTCACCCCTCCACTTT. It is translated as CASNSDGGLPNSPLHF.

This chain uses TRBV28 with TRBJ1-5; 7 bases match TRBD1. V shed 3 bases, J shed 6 bases, and the junction held 8 bases outside the gene matches. CDR1 and CDR2 from the germline V gene are MDHEN and SYDVKM. The CDR3 totals 15 residues. The CDR3 sequence is CASSFLQGISQPQHF. CDR3 nucleotides: TGTGCCAGCAGTTTCTTACAGGGGATCTCTCAGCCCCAGCATTTT.

The CDR3 DNA reads as TGTGCCAGCAGCCAAGTATACGGTCACTCCTACGAGCAGTACTTC. This gives the protein CASSQVYGHSYEQYF. V is TRBV14 and J is TRBJ2-7; D unresolved. Germline values: CDR1 SGHDN, CDR2 FVKESK. Trimming removed 1 base from V and 0 bases from J, with 10 bases in between. This CDR3 region has 15 residues.

The chain combines TRBV4-2 with TRBJ2-7; D might be TRBD1 (5 bases). Germline V CDR1 and CDR2: LGHNA, YNFKEQ. This CDR3 region has 14 residues. Trimming left V 0 bases short and J 3 bases short, with 9 bases between. Here the CDR3 DNA reads TGTGCCAGCAGCCAAGAAGACAGAGACTACGAGCAGTACTTC. Translation gives CASSQEDRDYEQYF.

The CDR3 region is CASSPWRDPNTGELFF. The CDR3 nucleotides are TGTGCCAGCAGCCCCTGGAGGGATCCGAACACCGGGGAGCTGTTTTTT. The V gene is TRBV7-2, the J gene TRBJ2-2; a possible D gene is TRBD2 (6 bases). Germline V gene lookup returns CDR1 SGHTA and CDR2 FQGNSA. Trimming cost V 5 bases and J 0 bases, with 13 bases left between them. CDR3 size: 16 residues.

The chain employs TRBV27 and TRBJ1-6; D gene ambiguous. Germline V lookup: CDR1 MNHEY, CDR2 SMNVEV (reference sequence). There are 19 residues in the CDR3. V was clipped by 3 bases and J by 4 bases, with 22 bases between them. CDR3 in DNA: TGTGCCAGCAGTTTTTCAGGTCCTGCACTCCACCTGTATAATTCACCCCTCCACTTT. Protein product: CASSFSGPALHLYNSPLHF.